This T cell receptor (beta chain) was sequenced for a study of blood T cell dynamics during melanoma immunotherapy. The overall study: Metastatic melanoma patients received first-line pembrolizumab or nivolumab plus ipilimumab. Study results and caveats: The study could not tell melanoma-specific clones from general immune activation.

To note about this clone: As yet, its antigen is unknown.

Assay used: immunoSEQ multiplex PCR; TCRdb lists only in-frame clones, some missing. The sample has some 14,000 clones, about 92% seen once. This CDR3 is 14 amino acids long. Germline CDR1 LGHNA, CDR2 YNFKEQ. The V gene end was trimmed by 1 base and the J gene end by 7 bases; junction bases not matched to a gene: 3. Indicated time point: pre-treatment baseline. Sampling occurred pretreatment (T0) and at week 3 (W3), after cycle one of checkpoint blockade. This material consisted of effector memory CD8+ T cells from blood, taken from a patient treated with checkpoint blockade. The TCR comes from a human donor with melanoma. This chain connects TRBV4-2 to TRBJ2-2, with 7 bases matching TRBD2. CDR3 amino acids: CASSQAREIGELFF. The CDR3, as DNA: TGTGCCAGCAGCCAAGCGCGGGAGATCGGGGAGCTGTTTTTT.